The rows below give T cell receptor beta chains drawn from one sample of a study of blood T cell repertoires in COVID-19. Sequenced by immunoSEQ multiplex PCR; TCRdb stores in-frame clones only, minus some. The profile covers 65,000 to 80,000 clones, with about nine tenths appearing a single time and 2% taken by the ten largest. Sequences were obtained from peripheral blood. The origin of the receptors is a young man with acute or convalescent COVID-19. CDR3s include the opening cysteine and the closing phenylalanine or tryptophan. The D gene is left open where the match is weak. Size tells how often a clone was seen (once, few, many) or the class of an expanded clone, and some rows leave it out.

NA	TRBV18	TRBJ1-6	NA	TGTGCCAGCTCACCACTGTCCCAGGGGAGTAATTCACCCCTCCACTTT	CASSPLSQGSNSPLHF
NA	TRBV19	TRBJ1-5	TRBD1	TGTGCCAGTAGTAATCAGGGGGACGGGCAGCCCCAGCATTTT	CASSNQGDGQPQHF
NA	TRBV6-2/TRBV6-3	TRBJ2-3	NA	TGTGCCAGCAGCCACGAGGGCGGGGTTTACACAGATACGCAGTATTTT	CASSHEGGVYTDTQYF
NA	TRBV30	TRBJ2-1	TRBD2	TGTGCCTGGAGTTCCCGACTAGCGGGTCCGTTCTTC	CAWSSRLAGPFF
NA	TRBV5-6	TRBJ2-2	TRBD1	TGTGCCAGCAGCTTGTATGACAGGGGGCATGCCGGGGAGCTGTTTTTT	CASSLYDRGHAGELFF
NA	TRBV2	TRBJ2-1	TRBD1	TGTGCCAGCAGTCGGGACAGAAACAATGAGCAGTTCTTC	CASSRDRNNEQFF
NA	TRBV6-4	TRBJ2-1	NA	TGTGCCAGCAGTGACCAACTAGGTGACAATGAGCAGTTCTTC	CASSDQLGDNEQFF
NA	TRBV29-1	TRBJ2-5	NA	TGCAGCGTAAAAACCGGGAGCCGGGGGACCCAGTACTTC	CSVKTGSRGTQYF
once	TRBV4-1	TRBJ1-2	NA	TGCGCCAGCAGCCAAGCGACAGGAGGCAACTATGGCTACACCTTC	CASSQATGGNYGYTF
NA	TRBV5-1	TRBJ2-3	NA	TGCGCCAGCAGCTTCGGGGACACCTCAGATACGCAGTATTTT	CASSFGDTSDTQYF
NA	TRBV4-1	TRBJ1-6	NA	TGCGCCAGCAGCCAAGTCCTCACAGCCTCAGGATCACCCCTCCACTTT	CASSQVLTASGSPLHF
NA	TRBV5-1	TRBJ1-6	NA	TGCGCCAGCAGCTTAAAAACAGGGTCAAATAATTCACCCCTCCACTTT	CASSLKTGSNNSPLHF
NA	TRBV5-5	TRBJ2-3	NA	TGTGCCAGCAGTGTGGGTTGGGGAGGCACAGATACGCAGTATTTT	CASSVGWGGTDTQYF
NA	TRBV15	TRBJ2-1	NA	TGTGCCACCAGCAAGGACCCGGCGGGTGAGCAGTTCTTC	CATSKDPAGEQFF
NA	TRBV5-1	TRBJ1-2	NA	TGCGCCAGCAGCTTGCCAAAAACTCCAGGGTATGGCTACACCTTC	CASSLPKTPGYGYTF
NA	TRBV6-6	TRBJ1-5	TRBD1	TGTGCCAGCCGCGACCAGGGGGACCAGCCCCAGCATTTT	CASRDQGDQPQHF
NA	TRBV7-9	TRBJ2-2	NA	TGTGCCAGCAGCTTCGGGTTAATCACCGGGGAGCTGTTTTTT	CASSFGLITGELFF